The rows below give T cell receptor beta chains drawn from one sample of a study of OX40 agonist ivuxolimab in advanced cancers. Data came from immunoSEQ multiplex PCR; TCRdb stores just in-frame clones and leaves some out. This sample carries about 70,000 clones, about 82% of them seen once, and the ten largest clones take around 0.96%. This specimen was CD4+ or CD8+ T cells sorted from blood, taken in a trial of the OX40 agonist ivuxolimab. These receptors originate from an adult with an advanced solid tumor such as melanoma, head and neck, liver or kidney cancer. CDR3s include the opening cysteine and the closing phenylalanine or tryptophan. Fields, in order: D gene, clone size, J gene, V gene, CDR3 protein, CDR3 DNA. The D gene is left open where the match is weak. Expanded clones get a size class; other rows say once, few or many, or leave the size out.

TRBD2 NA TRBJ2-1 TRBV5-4 CASSPGLAGGYNEQFF TGTGCCAGCAGCCCGGGACTAGCGGGGGGTTACAATGAGCAGTTCTTC
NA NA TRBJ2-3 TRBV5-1 CASSPTGSARDTQYF TGCGCCAGCAGCCCGACAGGTAGCGCCAGAGATACGCAGTATTTT
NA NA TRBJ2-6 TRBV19 CASSIKGTYSGANVLTF TGTGCCAGTAGTATAAAAGGGACCTACTCTGGGGCCAACGTCCTGACTTTC
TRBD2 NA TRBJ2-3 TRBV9 CASSVAGLVTDTQYF TGTGCCAGCAGCGTAGCGGGACTAGTAACAGATACGCAGTATTTT
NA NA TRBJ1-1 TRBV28 CATSYNGVSSNTEAFF TGTGCCACCAGCTACAATGGGGTTAGTAGCAACACTGAAGCTTTCTTT
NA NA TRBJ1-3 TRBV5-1 CASSLGEGVGGNTIYF TGCGCCAGCAGCTTGGGGGAAGGTGTCGGTGGAAACACCATATATTTT
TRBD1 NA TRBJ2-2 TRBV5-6 CASSLEGALNTGELFF TGTGCCAGCAGCTTAGAGGGGGCCCTGAACACCGGGGAGCTGTTTTTT
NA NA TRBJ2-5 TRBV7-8 CASSPRPGRPFEFQYF TGTGCCAGCAGCCCGCGCCCGGGACGCCCGTTTGAGTTCCAGTACTTC
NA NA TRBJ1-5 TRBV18 CASSATDSSNQPQHF TGTGCCAGCTCAGCGACGGACAGTAGCAATCAGCCCCAGCATTTT
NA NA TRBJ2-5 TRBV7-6 CASSLGAGQETQYF TGTGCCAGCAGCTTAGGCGCGGGACAAGAGACCCAGTACTTC
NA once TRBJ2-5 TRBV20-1 CSASYFGEQYF TGCAGTGCTAGCTACTTCGGGGAGCAGTACTTC
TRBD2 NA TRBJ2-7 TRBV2 CASSERRSGGIGYEQYF TGTGCCAGCAGTGAGAGGAGGTCGGGGGGGATCGGCTACGAGCAGTACTTC
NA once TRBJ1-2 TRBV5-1 CASSSTGGNYGYTF TGCGCCAGCAGCTCGACCGGGGGAAACTATGGCTACACCTTC
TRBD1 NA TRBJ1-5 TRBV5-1 CASSWTGASNQPQHF TGCGCCAGCAGCTGGACAGGGGCCAGCAATCAGCCCCAGCATTTT
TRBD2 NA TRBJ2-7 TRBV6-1 CASKPSGGAGEQYF TGTGCCAGCAAACCTAGCGGGGGGGCCGGCGAGCAGTACTTC
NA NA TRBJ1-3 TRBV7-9 CASSSPDRLGNTIYF TGTGCCAGCAGCTCCCCGGACAGACTTGGAAACACCATATATTTT
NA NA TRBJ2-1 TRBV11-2 CASSPDQSYNEQFF TGTGCCAGCAGCCCGGACCAGTCCTACAATGAGCAGTTCTTC
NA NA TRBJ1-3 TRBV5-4 CASSWPRAGNTIYF TGTGCCAGCAGTTGGCCCCGGGCTGGAAACACCATATATTTT
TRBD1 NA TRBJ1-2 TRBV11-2 CASSAQTGLESYTF TGTGCCAGCAGCGCCCAGACAGGGTTGGAAAGCTACACCTTC
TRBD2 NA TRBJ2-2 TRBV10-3 CAISAGGPTGELFF TGTGCCATCAGTGCGGGGGGGCCCACCGGGGAGCTGTTTTTT
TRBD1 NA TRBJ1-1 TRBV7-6 CASLRRDRGLNTEAFF TGTGCCAGCCTCCGCCGGGACAGGGGGCTGAACACTGAAGCTTTCTTT
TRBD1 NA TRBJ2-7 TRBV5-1 CASSEQGSSYEQYF TGCGCCAGCAGCGAACAGGGGAGCTCCTACGAGCAGTACTTC
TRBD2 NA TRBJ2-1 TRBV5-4 CASSLGAGGRHNEQFF TGTGCCAGCAGCTTGGGAGCGGGGGGACGTCACAATGAGCAGTTCTTC
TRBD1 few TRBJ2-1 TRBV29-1 CSQDRGLTNEQFF TGCAGCCAAGACAGGGGCTTGACGAATGAGCAGTTCTTC
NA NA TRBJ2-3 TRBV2 CASRMIGTEASTDTQYF TGTGCCAGCAGGATGATAGGGACTGAAGCTAGCACAGATACGCAGTATTTT
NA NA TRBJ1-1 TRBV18 CASSPPQGGTMVAFF TGTGCCAGCTCACCACCACAGGGTGGAACAATGGTGGCTTTCTTT
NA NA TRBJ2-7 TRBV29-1 CSVVSYEQYF TGCAGCGTTGTTAGCTACGAGCAGTACTTC
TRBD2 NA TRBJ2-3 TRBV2 CATAGVVDTQYF TGTGCCACCGCGGGGGTAGTAGATACGCAGTATTTT
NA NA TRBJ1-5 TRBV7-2 CASGATQPQHF TGTGCCAGCGGAGCGACTCAGCCCCAGCATTTT
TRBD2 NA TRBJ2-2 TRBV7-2 CASSLRTSGGGELFF TGTGCCAGCAGCCTCCGGACTAGCGGGGGCGGGGAGCTGTTTTTT
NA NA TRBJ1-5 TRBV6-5 CASRCNQPQHF TGTGCCAGCAGGTGCAATCAGCCCCAGCATTTT
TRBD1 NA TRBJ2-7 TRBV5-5 CASSWFWTGYEQYF TGTGCCAGCAGCTGGTTTTGGACAGGTTACGAGCAGTACTTC
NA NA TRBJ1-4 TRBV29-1 CSGARGPNEKLFF TGCAGCGGGGCCCGAGGGCCAAATGAAAAACTGTTTTTT
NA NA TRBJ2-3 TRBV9 CASSVQSSTDTQYF TGTGCCAGCAGCGTGCAGTCTAGCACAGATACGCAGTATTTT
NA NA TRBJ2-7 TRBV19 CASSTLGLGPSTYEQYF TGTGCCAGTAGTACATTGGGTCTCGGACCCTCGACCTACGAGCAGTACTTC
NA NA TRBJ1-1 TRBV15 CATSPRRVSTEAFF TGTGCCACCAGCCCCCGCAGGGTGAGCACTGAAGCTTTCTTT
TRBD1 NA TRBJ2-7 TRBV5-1 CASSLIPGTGKRQYF TGCGCCAGCAGCTTGATACCGGGGACAGGGAAGAGGCAGTACTTC
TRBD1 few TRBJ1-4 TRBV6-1 CASSGGGTGGEKLFF TGTGCCAGCAGTGGGGGAGGGACAGGGGGGGAAAAACTGTTTTTT
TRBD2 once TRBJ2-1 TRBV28 CASRTSGGRNEQFF TGTGCCAGCCGGACTAGCGGGGGCCGGAATGAGCAGTTCTTC
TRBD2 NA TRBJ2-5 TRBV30 CAWMRGGGETQYF TGTGCCTGGATGCGGGGGGGCGGGGAGACCCAGTACTTC
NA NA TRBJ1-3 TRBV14 CASSQVFGYTIYF TGTGCCAGCAGCCAAGTATTTGGATACACCATATATTTT
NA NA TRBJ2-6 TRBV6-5 CASTRDAGANVLTF TGTGCCAGCACTAGGGATGCTGGGGCCAACGTCCTGACTTTC
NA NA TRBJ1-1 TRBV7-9 CASTTKVGTEAFF TGTGCCAGCACCACGAAGGTGGGGACTGAAGCTTTCTTT
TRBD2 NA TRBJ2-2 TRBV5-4 CASSPGLAGGLGELFF TGTGCCAGCAGCCCGGGACTAGCGGGGGGGCTCGGGGAGCTGTTTTTT
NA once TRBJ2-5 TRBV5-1 CASSGGTATFQETQYF TGCGCCAGCAGCGGGGGGACAGCTACCTTTCAAGAGACCCAGTACTTC
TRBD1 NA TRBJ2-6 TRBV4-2 CASRFGTDSGANVLTF TGTGCCAGCAGATTCGGGACAGACTCTGGGGCCAACGTCCTGACTTTC
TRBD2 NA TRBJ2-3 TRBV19 CASSMSLAETDTQYF TGTGCCAGTAGTATGTCGCTAGCGGAAACAGATACGCAGTATTTT
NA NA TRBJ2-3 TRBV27 CASSFWGAGDTQYF TGTGCCAGCAGTTTCTGGGGCGCTGGAGATACGCAGTATTTT
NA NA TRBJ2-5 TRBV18 CASSPLPAQGRGETQYF TGTGCCAGCTCACCCCTGCCCGCACAGGGAAGAGGAGAGACCCAGTACTTC
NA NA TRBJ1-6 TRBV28 CASSLRQGGNSPLHF TGTGCCAGCAGTTTGAGGCAGGGAGGAAATTCACCCCTCCACTTT
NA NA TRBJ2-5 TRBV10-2 CASTPDLLQETQYF TGCGCCAGCACTCCGGACCTCCTCCAAGAGACCCAGTACTTC
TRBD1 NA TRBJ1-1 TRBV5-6 CASSLTGGLNTEAFF TGTGCCAGCAGCCTAACAGGGGGGTTAAACACTGAAGCTTTCTTT
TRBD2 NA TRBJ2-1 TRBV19 CASGVSGGAYNEQFF TGTGCCAGTGGAGTTAGCGGGGGGGCCTACAATGAGCAGTTCTTC
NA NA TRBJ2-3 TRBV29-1 CSVGKANPSTDTQYF TGCAGCGTTGGGAAGGCAAACCCTAGCACAGATACGCAGTATTTT
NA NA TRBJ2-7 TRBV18 CASSTPSSDHEQYF TGTGCCAGCTCAACACCCTCTAGCGACCACGAGCAGTACTTC
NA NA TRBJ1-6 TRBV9 CASSADLRGSPLHF TGTGCCAGCAGCGCAGACCTCCGGGGATCACCCCTCCACTTT